What follows describes a single T cell receptor beta chain. Its matching antigen is unknown. Specified time point: baseline pretreatment blood. Treatment meaning: 15 Gy SBRT to primary tumor, nephrectomy 4 weeks later. The tumor was a clear cell renal cell carcinoma. Trimming removed 8 bases at V and 1 base at J, with 20 bases between. This CDR3 is 16 amino acids long. CDR1 LNHDA and CDR2 SQIVND come from the germline V gene (reference sequence). The data derive from a study of radiation and T cells in renal cell carcinoma. Here immunoSEQ multiplex PCR was the method, and the copy in TCRdb shows in-frame clones only, minus some. The sample includes 130,000 or so clones, less than 85% of them seen just once. Notes on the study in general: Without pretreatment biopsies, baseline tumor clonotype presence was undetermined.

This clonotype was sampled from a woman in her 50s with renal cell carcinoma. The chain recombines TRBV19 with TRBJ1-2, with D uncertain. Source: blood, taken from a patient whose treatment included radiotherapy and nephrectomy. The CDR3 nucleotides are TGTGCCAGTGTGGGCAGGCCGGGAAAGGTTAACTATGGCTACACCTTC. It encodes CASVGRPGKVNYGYTF.